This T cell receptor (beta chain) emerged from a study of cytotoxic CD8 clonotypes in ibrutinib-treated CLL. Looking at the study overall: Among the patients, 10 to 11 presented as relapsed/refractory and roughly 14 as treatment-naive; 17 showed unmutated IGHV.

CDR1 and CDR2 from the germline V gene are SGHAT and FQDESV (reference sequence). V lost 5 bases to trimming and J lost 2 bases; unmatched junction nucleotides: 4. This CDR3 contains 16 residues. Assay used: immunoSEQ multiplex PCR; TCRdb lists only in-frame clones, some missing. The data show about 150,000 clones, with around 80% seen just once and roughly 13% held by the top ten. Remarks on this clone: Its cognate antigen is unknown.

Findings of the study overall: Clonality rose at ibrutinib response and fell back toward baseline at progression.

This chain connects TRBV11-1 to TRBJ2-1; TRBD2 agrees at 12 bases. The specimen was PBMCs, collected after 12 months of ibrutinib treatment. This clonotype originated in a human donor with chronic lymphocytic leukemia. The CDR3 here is CASSKLAGGTYNEQFF. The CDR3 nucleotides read TGTGCCAGCAGCAAACTAGCGGGAGGAACCTACAATGAGCAGTTCTTC.